These 29 T cell receptor beta chains came from one sample sequenced in a study of tumor-infiltrating lymphocytes in primary liver carcinoma (dated by TCRdb to 2017 to 2019). Reads for this sample came from an Illumina HiSeq 2500. A constant-region primer and ProtoScript II reverse transcriptase were used to reverse-transcribe TCRbeta-specific cDNA from about 500 ng total RNA. Three nested multiplex PCR rounds, following a slightly modified ARM-PCR procedure, were used to build the TCRbeta libraries. Each of the first two PCR rounds ran for around 11 cycles and used multiplex TRBV1-TRBV30 forward primers together with a Cbeta reverse primer. Through fastp at Q25 and MiXCR, TCRdb rebuilt clones from the public reads, retaining in-frame beta chains. CDR3 protein duplicates are merged, each entry listing the most common genes and DNA. The sample table holds 100,000 to 150,000 distinct CDR3 sequences, of which 60% to 80% were seen once. The biggest ten clones account for more than 7% of the sample.

Without any cell sorting, total RNA and DNA were extracted together from around 20-30 mg of bulk tissue using the AllPrep DNA/RNA mini kit. Sample: liver tumor tissue from sampling region 3. What the cell subset or site label conveys for this sample: tumor region T3, left-lateral pole. These receptors came from a woman aged 55-70 years with primary liver carcinoma and hepatitis B virus infection.

This clonotype was picked up one time. The gene calls are TRBV7-9 and TRBJ2-1; no definite D call. The DNA matches TRBJ2-7 better at its end, which makes the J call doubtful. This CDR3 is 13 amino acids long. Germline V gene lookup returns CDR1 SEHNR and CDR2 FQNEAQ (reference sequence). The CDR3, as DNA: TGTGCCAGCAGCTTAAGCCAACCCCAAGTGCAGTACTTC. Amino acid sequence: CASSLSQPQVQYF.

As to this clonotype: At one end, the junction sequence differs from germline, possibly due to a read error. J is TRBJ2-4 and V is TRBV28, with TRBD2 matching over 7 bases. Per the germline V gene, CDR1 is MDHEN and CDR2 is SYDVKM. This CDR3 has 16 amino acids. The CDR3 nucleotides read TGTACCAGCAGCGAGTCTAGCGGAAGAGCCAAAAACATTCGGTACTTC. This encodes CTSSESSGRAKNIRYF.

This clonotype was detected only a few times. The V call is TRBV7-2, the J call TRBJ2-5; 10 nucleotides align to TRBD1. Per the germline V gene, CDR1 is SGHTA and CDR2 is FQGNSA. The CDR3 runs to 22 residues. V lost 5 bases to trimming and J lost 3 bases; unmatched junction nucleotides: 27. The CDR3 DNA sequence: TGTGCCAGCAGCCTAGTTTCCCGGGACAGGGGTTGGTGGACCACGCATGAAGAGACCCAGTACTTC. This sequence encodes CASSLVSRDRGWWTTHEETQYF.

A note on this clonotype: One end of the junction is discordant with germline, which a read error may explain. The chain is built from TRBV11-2 and TRBJ1-5, with D maybe TRBD1 (6 bases). The germline CDR1 and CDR2 sequences are SGHAT and FQNNGV. The CDR3 runs 14 residues. The CDR3 reads CAGSFAGDGQPQHF. The CDR3 nucleotides read TGTGCCGGCAGCTTCGCAGGGGATGGTCAGCCCCAGCATTTT.

Points on this clonotype: A read error is likely, as this CDR3 ends without the conserved phenylalanine or tryptophan. No DNA is shown, since the ends of the CDR3 on it are uncertain; the CDR3 is the one TCRdb lists. The V call is TRBV11-2, the J call TRBJ2-7; TRBD2 was called by the table and not checked on the DNA. In germline, CDR1 is SGHAT, CDR2 FQNNGV. The CDR3 comprises 14 residues, both ends counted. The CDR3 spells CASRNPGLAYERYL.

For this clonotype: This sequence may be a read error, since a much larger clone differs from it by one base. Here the CDR3 reads CASRLTSGSYLSADTQYF. Here the CDR3 DNA reads TGTGCCAGCAGGTTGACTAGCGGGAGTTATTTGAGCGCAGATACGCAGTATTTT. V is TRBV6-5 and J is TRBJ2-3, with TRBD2 identical over 12 bases. The germline V gene has CDR1 MNHEY and CDR2 SVGAGI. CDR3 length: 18 residues. The V segment lost 6 bases and the J segment 4 bases; nucleotides outside the gene matches: 14.

This clonotype was observed a single time. The chain is built from TRBV2 and TRBJ2-7; 14 nucleotides line up with TRBD2. The trim removed 10 bases at V and 5 bases at J, leaving 7 bases unmatched. The CDR3 contains 14 residues. Germline values: CDR1 SNHLY, CDR2 FYNNEI. This CDR3 is CANGTSGSDNEQYF. The CDR3 region has the DNA TGTGCCAACGGGACTAGCGGGAGCGACAACGAGCAGTACTTC.

Concerning this clonotype: The junction differs from germline at one of its ends, possibly a read error. This chain connects TRBV28 to TRBJ2-5; D unclear. The CDR3 is 11 amino acids. Germline CDR1 MDHEN, CDR2 SYDVKM. CDR3 amino acids: CANSGQETQYF. The CDR3 nucleotides read TGTGCCAACAGTGGCCAAGAGACCCAGTACTTC.

For this clonotype: This may come from a read error, since a much larger clone is one base off. Here the CDR3 DNA reads TGTGCCAGCAGCCTCGGGACTACCGGGGAGCCGTTTTTT. Protein: CASSLGTTGEPFF. The chain combines TRBV5-5 with TRBJ2-2; 7 bases match TRBD2. Per germline, CDR1 SGHKS and CDR2 YYEKEE (reference sequence). The CDR3 runs to 13 residues.

In its sample, this clonotype was seen once. A junction boundary mismatches the germline segment, possibly from a read error. The V call is TRBV5-5, the J call TRBJ2-2; possibly TRBD2 for D (6 bases). This CDR3 contains 15 residues. Germline V gene sequence: CDR1 SGHKS, CDR2 YYEKEE (reference sequence). CDR3 protein: CASSLFVRGTGELFF. CDR3 DNA: TGTGCCAGCAGCTTGTTTGTGCGGGGTACCGGGGAGCTCTTTTTT.

With respect to this clonotype: The junction departs from the called germline gene at one end, perhaps through a read error. The chain employs TRBV12-3 or TRBV12-4 and TRBJ2-5; D remains unclear. This CDR3 is built from 10 residues. The CDR3 here is CASSLEAHYF. The DNA for the CDR3 is TGTGCCAGCAGCCTAGAGGCCCATTACTTC.

This clonotype was counted a few times. V is TRBV28 and J is TRBJ1-5; D call uncertain. CDR1 is MDHEN and CDR2 is SYDVKM in the germline V gene. Trimming shortened V by 7 bases and J by 0 bases, and 16 bases separated the two germline ends. The CDR3 covers 16 residues. This CDR3 is CASNLSGGVSNQPQHF. The DNA for the CDR3 is TGTGCCAGCAACCTATCGGGCGGGGTTAGCAATCAGCCCCAGCATTTT. Drawing the rest from reference TRBV28 and TRBJ1-5, the complete variable domain is DVKVTQSSRYLVKRTGEKVFLECVQDMDHENMFWYRQDPGLGLRLIYFSYDVKMKEKGDIPEGYSVSREKKERFSLILESASTNQTSMYLCASNLSGGVSNQPQHFGDGTRLSIL.

This clonotype occurred a few times. The genes are TRBV6-2 or TRBV6-3 and TRBJ2-7; the D call may be TRBD1 or TRBD2 (5 bases each). In germline, CDR1 is MNHEY, CDR2 SVGEGT. This CDR3 is built from 15 residues. V was shortened by 8 bases and J by 6 bases, with 23 bases between the two germline ends. CDR3 sequence: CASLGVRGYRGEQYF. In DNA form, the CDR3 reads TGTGCCAGCTTGGGGGTGAGAGGGTATCGAGGCGAGCAGTACTTC.

As to this clonotype: The germline gene is not matched at one end of the junction; a read error may be the cause. The chain recombines TRBV11-2 with TRBJ2-1; 11 nucleotides line up with TRBD2. Germline values: CDR1 SGHAT, CDR2 FQNNGV. CDR3 size: 17 residues. CDR3 DNA sequence: TGTTCCAGCAGCTTAGGTCTGATAGCGGGAGGGCCGAATGGGCAGTTCTTC. The encoded protein is CSSSLGLIAGGPNGQFF.

Comments on this clonotype: Relative to the germline gene, one junction end is altered; a read error may explain this. This chain connects TRBV28 to TRBJ2-7; no clear D. Germline CDR1 reads MDHEN; CDR2 reads SYDVKM. The CDR3 runs to 15 residues. CDR3 nucleotide sequence: TGTGCCAACAGTTTGCCCGGCGGCCGAACCTACGAGCAGTACTTC. It is translated as CANSLPGGRTYEQYF.

The genes are TRBV10-2 and TRBJ2-1, with D perhaps matching TRBD2 (6 bases). The length of the CDR3 is 14 residues. The germline V gene encodes CDR1 WSHSY and CDR2 SAAADI. Trimming stripped 8 bases from V and 8 bases from J, with 19 bases between. CDR3 protein: CASDRDLATDEQFF. The CDR3, as DNA: TGCGCCAGCGACCGGGACTTAGCGACGGATGAGCAGTTCTTC.

This clonotype was seen only a few times. A read error may account for a junction end that differs from germline. This chain uses TRBV28 with TRBJ2-5; 8 bases map to TRBD2. The CDR3 contains 12 residues. Germline loops: CDR1 MDHEN, CDR2 SYDVKM. Here the CDR3 reads CASSLAGETQYF. CDR3 sequence (DNA): TGTGCGAGCAGTTTAGCGGGGGAGACCCAGTACTTC.

Comment on this clonotype: A much larger clone lies one base from this, so it may be a read error. The chain couples TRBV29-1 to TRBJ2-7, with TRBD2 as a possible D gene (5 bases). This CDR3 is 13 amino acids long. The ends were cut back, 6 bases at V and 5 bases at J, with 17 bases in the middle. From germline, CDR1 is SQVTM and CDR2 ANQGSEA. For the CDR3, the DNA is TGCAGCGTGACGGGGATTAGCGCCAACGAGCAGTACTTC. It codes for CSVTGISANEQYF.

Many counts were recorded for this clonotype. The J gene is TRBJ1-4, the V gene TRBV28, with D perhaps TRBD1 (5 bases). This CDR3 is 15 amino acids long. From germline, CDR1 is MDHEN and CDR2 SYDVKM. V was cut by 7 bases and J by 7 bases, with 19 bases left in between. As DNA, the CDR3 is TGTGCCAGCAACAGCATCCGCCAGGGTGGTGAAAAACTGTTTTTT. This codes for CASNSIRQGGEKLFF.

This clonotype was picked up many times. The V call is TRBV10-2, the J call TRBJ2-7; 9 positions agree with TRBD2. CDR1 and CDR2 from the germline V gene are WSHSY and SAAADI. This CDR3 region has 13 residues. Trimming took 6 bases from V and 3 from J; bases not matched to a gene: 3. CDR3 sequence (DNA): TGCGCCAGCAGAGTAGCGGGAGACTACGAGCAGTACTTC. This translates into CASRVAGDYEQYF.

Comments on this clonotype: The germline gene is not matched at one end of the junction; a read error may be the cause. J is TRBJ2-5 and V is TRBV29-1, with 7 bases aligning to TRBD1. The CDR3 runs to 14 residues. Germline V gene lookup returns CDR1 SQVTM and CDR2 ANQGSEA. The CDR3 region is CSSMRPDRDETQYF. The DNA of the CDR3 is TGCAGCTCCATGAGGCCCGACAGGGATGAGACACAGTACTTC.

Regarding this clonotype: One junction end does not reproduce the germline sequence, and a read error may be involved. This rearrangement joins TRBV6-5 to TRBJ2-2; maybe TRBD1 (6 bases). CDR1 and CDR2 from the germline V gene are MNHEY and SVGAGI. This CDR3 is 15 amino acids long. Here the CDR3 DNA reads TGTGCTAGCAATAAAATTCCGGACAGCACCGGGGAGCTGTCTTTT. It codes for CASNKIPDSTGELSF.

Concerning this clonotype: At one of its ends the junction is not consistent with the germline gene, which may arise from a read error. This sequence joins TRBV11-2 and TRBJ1-2; D remains unclear. This CDR3 comprises 17 residues. CDR1 is SGHAT, CDR2 FQNNGV, per germline. CDR3 protein: CASSRDVADTSNYGYTF. CDR3 nucleotide sequence: TGCGCCAGCAGTCGAGATGTGGCAGATACTTCTAACTATGGCTACACCTTC.

This clonotype was detected ten times or more. This chain joins TRBV6-1 and TRBJ2-1; 8 bases fit TRBD2. This CDR3 has 16 amino acids. The germline V gene has CDR1 MNHNS and CDR2 SASEGT. J lost 4 bases, V lost 6 bases, and 11 bases had no gene match. The CDR3 sequence is CASRNIGAGGYNEQFF. The CDR3 bases are TGTGCCAGCAGGAACATAGGGGCGGGAGGTTACAATGAGCAGTTCTTC.

This clonotype was observed at least ten times. This sequence joins TRBV28 and TRBJ2-2; a weak D match, TRBD2 (5 bases). Trimming pared 5 bases from V and 7 bases from J, leaving 11 bases between. Per germline, CDR1 MDHEN and CDR2 SYDVKM. The CDR3 has 13 residues. DNA of the CDR3: TGTGCCAGCAGTCTCGGACTTGTCGGGGAGCTGTTTTTT. Translating it yields CASSLGLVGELFF.

Comment on this clonotype: Lacking the conserved final phenylalanine or tryptophan, this CDR3 likely reflects a read error. The chain employs TRBV12-3 or TRBV12-4 and TRBJ1-2; D is ambiguous. The CDR3 length is 13 residues. Here the CDR3 DNA reads TGTGTCAGCAGTTTCGGGCAGCTCAATGGCTACACCCTC. It codes for CVSSFGQLNGYTL.

About this clonotype: Given a much more abundant clone one base away, this may be a read error. This rearrangement joins TRBV10-1 to TRBJ2-7, with 8 bases aligning to TRBD2. CDR3 length equals 17 residues. Per the germline V gene, CDR1 is WNHNN and CDR2 is SYGVQD (reference sequence). Trimming at V came to 4 bases and at J to 7 bases, leaving 18 bases not matched to a gene. In nucleotides, the CDR3 is TGCGCCAGCAGTGGAACCCGGACTAGCTGGAGGTTGAGGGAGCAGTACTTC. Protein: CASSGTRTSWRLREQYF.

This chain uses TRBV28 with TRBJ2-4; TRBD2 matches 9 bases. V shed 6 bases, J shed 8 bases, and the junction held 8 bases outside the gene matches. The CDR3 runs 14 residues. CDR1 and CDR2 from the germline V gene are MDHEN and SYDVKM. For the CDR3, the DNA is TGTGCCAGCAGCCTTTCTAGCGGGGTAGACATTCAGTACTTC. It yields the protein CASSLSSGVDIQYF.

Note on this clonotype: Mismatch with germline at one junction end may stem from a read error. V usage is TRBV29-1 and J usage is TRBJ2-2, with D possibly matching TRBD2 (6 bases). The CDR3 has 15 residues. The germline V gene has CDR1 SQVTM and CDR2 ANQGSEA. This CDR3 reads CSVGLIAVSTGELFF. As DNA, the CDR3 is TGCAGTGTTGGGTTGATAGCGGTTAGCACCGGGGAGCTGTTTTTT.